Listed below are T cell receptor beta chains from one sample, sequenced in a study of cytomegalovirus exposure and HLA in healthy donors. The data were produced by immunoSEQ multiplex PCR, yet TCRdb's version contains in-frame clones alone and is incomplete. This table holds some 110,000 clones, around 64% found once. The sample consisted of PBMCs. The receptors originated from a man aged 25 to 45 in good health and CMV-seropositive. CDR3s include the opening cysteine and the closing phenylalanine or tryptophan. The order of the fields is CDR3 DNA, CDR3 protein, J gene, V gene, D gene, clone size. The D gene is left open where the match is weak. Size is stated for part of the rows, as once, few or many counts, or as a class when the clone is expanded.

DNA: TGCGCCAGCAGCGCTGCGGGGGGGGCAGGCTGGACCGGGGAGCTGTTTTTT
CDR3: CASSAAGGAGWTGELFF
J: TRBJ2-2
V: TRBV5-1
D: TRBD2
size: .

DNA: TGCGCCAGCAGCCAAGATAGGACTAGCGGGAGAGGCTACAATGAGCAGTTCTTC
CDR3: CASSQDRTSGRGYNEQFF
J: TRBJ2-1
V: TRBV4-3
D: TRBD2
size: few

DNA: TGTGCCAGCAGACTGGACAGACCCTACGAGCAGTACTTC
CDR3: CASRLDRPYEQYF
J: TRBJ2-7
V: TRBV2
D: .
size: few

DNA: TGTGCCAGCAGCGTACGATATGGCGGAGATACGCAGTATTTT
CDR3: CASSVRYGGDTQYF
J: TRBJ2-3
V: TRBV9
D: .
size: few

DNA: TGCGCCAGCAGCTGGACTAGCGGGAACAATGAGCAGTTCTTC
CDR3: CASSWTSGNNEQFF
J: TRBJ2-1
V: TRBV5-1
D: TRBD2
size: few

DNA: TGTGCCAGCAGTTTAGGGGGCAGGGGGCCTTACAACTATGGCTACACCTTC
CDR3: CASSLGGRGPYNYGYTF
J: TRBJ1-2
V: TRBV27
D: TRBD1
size: .

DNA: TGTGCCAGCAGTTTATACCCGACTAGCGGGGTTGGGCAAGAGACCCAGTACTTC
CDR3: CASSLYPTSGVGQETQYF
J: TRBJ2-5
V: TRBV27
D: TRBD2
size: few

DNA: TGTGCCAGCAGGCCCGGGACAGGGAAGACACCCCTCCACTTT
CDR3: CASRPGTGKTPLHF
J: TRBJ1-6
V: TRBV7-2
D: TRBD1
size: .

DNA: TGCGCCAGCAGCCAGGAGACAGTAGAAGAGACCCAGTACTTC
CDR3: CASSQETVEETQYF
J: TRBJ2-5
V: TRBV5-1
D: .
size: few

DNA: TGTGCCAGCAGTTTCAGCCGCGGGAACACTGAAGCTTTCTTT
CDR3: CASSFSRGNTEAFF
J: TRBJ1-1
V: TRBV6-6
D: .
size: .

DNA: TGCGCCAGCAGCCCCAACCCCGGGGGGAGCGAGACCCAGTACTTC
CDR3: CASSPNPGGSETQYF
J: TRBJ2-5
V: TRBV5-1
D: TRBD2
size: .

DNA: TGTGCCAGCAGCTCCGGACAAAACACTGAAGCTTTCTTT
CDR3: CASSSGQNTEAFF
J: TRBJ1-1
V: TRBV5-4
D: .
size: .

DNA: TGTGCCTGGAGACGGGGTGGCTACACCTTC
CDR3: CAWRRGGYTF
J: TRBJ1-2
V: TRBV30
D: .
size: .

DNA: TGTGCCAGTAGTGCTGGAGTTGGGGCCAACGTCCTGACTTTC
CDR3: CASSAGVGANVLTF
J: TRBJ2-6
V: TRBV19
D: .
size: .

DNA: TGTGCCAGCAGCGTAGAGATAGCGGGGGCCCAAGAGACCCAGTACTTC
CDR3: CASSVEIAGAQETQYF
J: TRBJ2-5
V: TRBV9
D: TRBD2
size: once

DNA: TGTGCCAGCAGTTCTCAAAAACCAGACGGACTTGAAGCTTTCTTT
CDR3: CASSSQKPDGLEAFF
J: TRBJ1-1
V: TRBV27
D: .
size: .

DNA: TGTGCCAGCAGTTTTCGGGGTAACTATGGCTACACCTTC
CDR3: CASSFRGNYGYTF
J: TRBJ1-2
V: TRBV6-5
D: .
size: .

DNA: TGCGCCAGCAGCTCGAAGGCCGGGACAGACTATGGCTACACCTTC
CDR3: CASSSKAGTDYGYTF
J: TRBJ1-2
V: TRBV5-1
D: TRBD1
size: .

DNA: TGTGCCATCAGTGCCCACACAGATACGCAGTATTTT
CDR3: CAISAHTDTQYF
J: TRBJ2-3
V: TRBV10-3
D: .
size: .

DNA: TGTGCCAGCAGCGTAGGGGGGCGGAGGAATGAAAAACTGTTTTTT
CDR3: CASSVGGRRNEKLFF
J: TRBJ1-4
V: TRBV9
D: .
size: .

DNA: TGCGCCAGCAGCCCTCCCCTACTAGCGGGAGGGCCCAATGAGCAGTTCTTC
CDR3: CASSPPLLAGGPNEQFF
J: TRBJ2-1
V: TRBV5-1
D: TRBD2
size: .

DNA: TGTGCCAGTAGCCATCGAGGGATCTCCTACAATGAGCAGTTCTTC
CDR3: CASSHRGISYNEQFF
J: TRBJ2-1
V: TRBV19
D: .
size: once

DNA: TGTGCCAGCAGCGTAGAGGGCAGGGCCACAGATACGCAGTATTTT
CDR3: CASSVEGRATDTQYF
J: TRBJ2-3
V: TRBV9
D: .
size: .

DNA: TGTGCCAGCAGCTTCGACAGGGACACTGAAGCTTTCTTT
CDR3: CASSFDRDTEAFF
J: TRBJ1-1
V: TRBV7-3
D: TRBD1
size: .

DNA: TGTGCCAGCAGCTCCGGGACTAGCGGGGGGAGAGAGACCCAGTACTTC
CDR3: CASSSGTSGGRETQYF
J: TRBJ2-5
V: TRBV7-9
D: TRBD2
size: .

DNA: TGTGCCAGCAGGAGGACAGGGGGCTCTGGGGCCAACGTCCTGACTTTC
CDR3: CASRRTGGSGANVLTF
J: TRBJ2-6
V: TRBV21-1
D: .
size: .

DNA: TGTGCCAGCAGTTACCTGGGGGAGGCCACATATGGCTACACCTTC
CDR3: CASSYLGEATYGYTF
J: TRBJ1-2
V: TRBV6-5
D: .
size: .